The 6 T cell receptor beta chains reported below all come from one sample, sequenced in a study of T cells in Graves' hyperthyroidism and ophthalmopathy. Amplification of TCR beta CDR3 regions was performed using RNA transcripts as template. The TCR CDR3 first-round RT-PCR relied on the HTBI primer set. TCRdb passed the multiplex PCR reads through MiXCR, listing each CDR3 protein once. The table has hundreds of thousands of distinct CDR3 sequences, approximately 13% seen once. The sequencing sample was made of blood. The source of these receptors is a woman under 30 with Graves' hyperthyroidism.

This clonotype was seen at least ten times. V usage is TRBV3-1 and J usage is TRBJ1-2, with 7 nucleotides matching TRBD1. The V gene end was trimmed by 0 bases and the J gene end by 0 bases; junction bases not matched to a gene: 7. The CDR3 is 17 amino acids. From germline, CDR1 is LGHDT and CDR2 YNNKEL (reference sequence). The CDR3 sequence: CASSQDIRQGANYGYTF. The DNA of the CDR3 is TGTGCCAGCAGCCAAGATATTCGGCAGGGGGCTAACTATGGCTACACCTTC.

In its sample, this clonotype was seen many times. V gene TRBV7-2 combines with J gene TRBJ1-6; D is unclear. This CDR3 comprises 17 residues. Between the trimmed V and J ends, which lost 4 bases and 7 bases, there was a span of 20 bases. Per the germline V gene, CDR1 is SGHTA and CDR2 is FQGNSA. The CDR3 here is CASSYPLRLSRNSPLHF. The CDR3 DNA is TGTGCCAGCAGCTACCCCCTCAGGCTCTCAAGGAATTCACCCCTCCACTTT.

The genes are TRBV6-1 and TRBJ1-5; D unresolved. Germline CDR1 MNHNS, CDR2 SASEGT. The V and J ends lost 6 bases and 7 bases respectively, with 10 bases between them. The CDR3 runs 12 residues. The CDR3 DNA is TGTGCCAGCAGCTCCCAAGTACAGCCCCAGCATTTT. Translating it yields CASSSQVQPQHF.

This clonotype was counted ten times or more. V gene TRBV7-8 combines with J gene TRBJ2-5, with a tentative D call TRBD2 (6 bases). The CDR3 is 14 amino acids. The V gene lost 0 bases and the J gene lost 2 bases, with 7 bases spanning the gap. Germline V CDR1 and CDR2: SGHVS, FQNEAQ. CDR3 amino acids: CASSLAGRQETQYF. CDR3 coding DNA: TGTGCCAGCAGCTTAGCAGGGAGGCAAGAGACCCAGTACTTC.

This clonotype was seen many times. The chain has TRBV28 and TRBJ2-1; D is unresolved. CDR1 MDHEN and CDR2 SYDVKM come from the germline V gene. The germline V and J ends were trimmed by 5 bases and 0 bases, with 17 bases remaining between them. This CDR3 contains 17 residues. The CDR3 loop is CASSPFGRWGSYNEQFF. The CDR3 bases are TGTGCCAGCAGTCCATTTGGCAGGTGGGGCTCCTACAATGAGCAGTTCTTC.

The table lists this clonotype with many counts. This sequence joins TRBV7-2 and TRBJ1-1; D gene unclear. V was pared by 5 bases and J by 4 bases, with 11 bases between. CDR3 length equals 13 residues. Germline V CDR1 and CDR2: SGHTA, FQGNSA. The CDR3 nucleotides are TGTGCCAGCAGCGTCCACGAGGGCACTGAAGCTTTCTTT. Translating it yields CASSVHEGTEAFF. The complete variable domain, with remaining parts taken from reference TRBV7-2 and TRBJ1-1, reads GAGVSQSPSNKVTEKGKDVELRCDPISGHTALYWYRQSLGQGLEFLIYFQGNSAPDKSGLPSDRFSAERTGGSVSTLTIQRTQQEDSAVYLCASSVHEGTEAFFGQGTRLTVV.